This T cell receptor beta chain was recorded in a study of T-cell memory formation after mild COVID-19. The CDR3 covers 16 residues. V gave up 4 bases and J gave up 0 bases, with 15 bases separating them. Germline loops: CDR1 MGHRA, CDR2 YSYEKL. This clonotype was detected a few times. TCRdb processed the 5' RACE reads anew with MiXCR; each CDR3 protein has one entry. In the table there are roughly 89,000 distinct CDR3 sequences, roughly 16% of which are singletons. The source of this sequence is a man between 18 and 35 years old who had mild COVID-19 (a few samples of this study predate the infection). Cell type and time point are not known. The V and J genes are TRBV4-1 and TRBJ2-5; maybe TRBD2 (7 bases). Sequenced input: PBMCs or a T cell subset sorted from them (not recorded which). For the CDR3, the DNA is TGCGCCAGCAGCCTCCACCGGGGGGCCTACCAAGAGACCCAGTACTTC. Protein sequence: CASSLHRGAYQETQYF.